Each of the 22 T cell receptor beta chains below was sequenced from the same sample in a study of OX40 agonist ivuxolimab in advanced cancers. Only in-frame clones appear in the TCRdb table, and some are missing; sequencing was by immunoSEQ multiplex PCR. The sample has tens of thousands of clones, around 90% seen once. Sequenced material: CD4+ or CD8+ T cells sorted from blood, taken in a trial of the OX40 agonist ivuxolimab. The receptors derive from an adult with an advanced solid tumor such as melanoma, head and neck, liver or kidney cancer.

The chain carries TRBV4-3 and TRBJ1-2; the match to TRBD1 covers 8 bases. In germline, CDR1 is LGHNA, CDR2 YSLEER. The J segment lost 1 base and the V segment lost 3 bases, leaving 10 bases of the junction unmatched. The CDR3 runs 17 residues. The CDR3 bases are TGCGCCAGCAGCCAGCTACCAGGGACAGGCCTTAACTATGGCTACACCTTC. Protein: CASSQLPGTGLNYGYTF.

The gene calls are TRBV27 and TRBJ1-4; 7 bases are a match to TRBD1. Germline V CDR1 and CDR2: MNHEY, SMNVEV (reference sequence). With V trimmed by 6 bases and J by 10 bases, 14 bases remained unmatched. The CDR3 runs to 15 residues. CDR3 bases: TGTGCCAGCAGACACTCAGGGGGGCCAGGAGGAAAACTGTTTTTT. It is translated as CASRHSGGPGGKLFF.

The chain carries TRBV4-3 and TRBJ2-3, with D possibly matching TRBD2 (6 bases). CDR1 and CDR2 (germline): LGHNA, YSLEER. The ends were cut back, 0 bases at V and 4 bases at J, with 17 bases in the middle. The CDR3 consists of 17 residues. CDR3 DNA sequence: TGCGCCAGCAGCCAAGATCTTCCGGGGGAGAGGTCAGATACGCAGTATTTT. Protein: CASSQDLPGERSDTQYF.

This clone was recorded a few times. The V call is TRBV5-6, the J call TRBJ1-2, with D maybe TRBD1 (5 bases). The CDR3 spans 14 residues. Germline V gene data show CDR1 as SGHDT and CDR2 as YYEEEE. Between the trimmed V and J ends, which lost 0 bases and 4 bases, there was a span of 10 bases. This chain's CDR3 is CASSLGQGFYGYTF. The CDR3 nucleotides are TGTGCCAGCAGCTTGGGGCAGGGCTTCTATGGCTACACCTTC.

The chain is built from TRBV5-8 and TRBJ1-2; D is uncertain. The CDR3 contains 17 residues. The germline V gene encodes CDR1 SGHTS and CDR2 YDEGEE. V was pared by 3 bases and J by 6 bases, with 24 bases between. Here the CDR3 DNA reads TGTGCCAGCAGCTCCCCGGGGAGGGAGGATGGCCCGAATGGCTACACCTTC. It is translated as CASSSPGREDGPNGYTF.

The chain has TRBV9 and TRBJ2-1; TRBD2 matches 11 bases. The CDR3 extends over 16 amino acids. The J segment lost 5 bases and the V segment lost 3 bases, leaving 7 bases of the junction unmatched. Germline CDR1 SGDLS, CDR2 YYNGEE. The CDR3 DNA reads TGTGCCAGCAGCGAACATAGCGGGAGGGGAGACAATGAGCAGTTCTTC. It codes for CASSEHSGRGDNEQFF.

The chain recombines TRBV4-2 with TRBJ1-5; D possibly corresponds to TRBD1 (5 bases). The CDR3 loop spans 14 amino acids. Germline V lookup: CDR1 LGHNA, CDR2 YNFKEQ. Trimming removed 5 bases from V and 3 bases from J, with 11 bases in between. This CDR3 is CASSSEGDNQPQHF. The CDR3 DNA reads TGTGCCAGCAGCTCTGAAGGGGACAATCAGCCCCAGCATTTT.

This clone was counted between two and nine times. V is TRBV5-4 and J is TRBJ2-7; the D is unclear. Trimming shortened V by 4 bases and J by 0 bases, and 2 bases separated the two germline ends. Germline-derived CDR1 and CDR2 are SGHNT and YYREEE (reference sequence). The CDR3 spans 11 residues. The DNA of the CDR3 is TGTGCCAGCAGCCCCTCCTACGAGCAGTACTTC. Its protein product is CASSPSYEQYF.

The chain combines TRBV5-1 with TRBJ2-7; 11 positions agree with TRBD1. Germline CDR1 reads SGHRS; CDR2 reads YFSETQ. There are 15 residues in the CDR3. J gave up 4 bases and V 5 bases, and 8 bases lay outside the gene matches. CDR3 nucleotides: TGCGCCAGCAGATACGCCGGGACAGGGGGATACGAGCAGTACTTC. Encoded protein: CASRYAGTGGYEQYF.

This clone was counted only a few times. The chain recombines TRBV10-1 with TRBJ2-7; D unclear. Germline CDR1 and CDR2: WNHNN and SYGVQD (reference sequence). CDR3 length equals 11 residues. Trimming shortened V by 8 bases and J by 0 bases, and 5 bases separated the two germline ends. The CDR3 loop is CASGDSYEQYF. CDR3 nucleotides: TGCGCCAGCGGGGACTCCTACGAGCAGTACTTC.

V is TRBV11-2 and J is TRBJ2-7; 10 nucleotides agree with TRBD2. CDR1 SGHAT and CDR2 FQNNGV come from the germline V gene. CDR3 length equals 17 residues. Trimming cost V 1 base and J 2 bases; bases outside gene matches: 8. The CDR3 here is CASSLGVASGGAYEQYF. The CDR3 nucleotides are TGTGCCAGCAGCTTAGGGGTGGCTAGCGGGGGAGCCTACGAGCAGTACTTC.

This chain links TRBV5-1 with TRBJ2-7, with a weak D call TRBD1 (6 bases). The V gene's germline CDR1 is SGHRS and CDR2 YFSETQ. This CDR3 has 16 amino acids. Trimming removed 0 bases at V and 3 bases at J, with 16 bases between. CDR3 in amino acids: CASSLALVGQFYEQYF. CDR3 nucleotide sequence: TGCGCCAGCAGCTTGGCCTTAGTAGGACAGTTCTACGAGCAGTACTTC.

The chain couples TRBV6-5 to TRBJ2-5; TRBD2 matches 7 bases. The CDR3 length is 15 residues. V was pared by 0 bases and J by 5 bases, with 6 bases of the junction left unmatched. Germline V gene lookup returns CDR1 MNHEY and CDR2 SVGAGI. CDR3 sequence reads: CASSYSNAGAETQYF. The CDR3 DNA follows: TGTGCCAGCAGTTACTCGAATGCGGGAGCGGAGACCCAGTACTTC.

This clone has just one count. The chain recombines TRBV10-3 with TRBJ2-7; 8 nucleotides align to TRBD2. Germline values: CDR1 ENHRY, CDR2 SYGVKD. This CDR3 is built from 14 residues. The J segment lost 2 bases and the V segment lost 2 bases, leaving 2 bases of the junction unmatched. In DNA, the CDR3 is TGTGCCATCAGTGAGACTAGCGGTGCCTACGAGCAGTACTTC. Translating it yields CAISETSGAYEQYF.

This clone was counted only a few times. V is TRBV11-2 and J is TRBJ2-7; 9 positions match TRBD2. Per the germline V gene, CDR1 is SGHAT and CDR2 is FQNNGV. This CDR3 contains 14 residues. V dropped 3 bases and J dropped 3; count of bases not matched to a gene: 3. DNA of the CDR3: TGTGCCAGCAGCTTTAGCGGGGGTGACTACGAGCAGTACTTC. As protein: CASSFSGGDYEQYF.

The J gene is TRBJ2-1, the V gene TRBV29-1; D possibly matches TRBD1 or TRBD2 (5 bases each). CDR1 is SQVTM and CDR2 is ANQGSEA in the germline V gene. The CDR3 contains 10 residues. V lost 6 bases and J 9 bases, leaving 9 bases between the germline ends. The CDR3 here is CSVGAGEQFF. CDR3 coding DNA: TGCAGCGTCGGGGCCGGTGAGCAGTTCTTC.

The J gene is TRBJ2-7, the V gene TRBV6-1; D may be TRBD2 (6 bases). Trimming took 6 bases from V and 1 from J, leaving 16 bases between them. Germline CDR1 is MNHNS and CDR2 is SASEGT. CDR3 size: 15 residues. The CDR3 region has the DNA TGTGCCAGCAGCCAAGATGGCGCGGGGTCCTACGAGCAGTACTTC. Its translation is CASSQDGAGSYEQYF.

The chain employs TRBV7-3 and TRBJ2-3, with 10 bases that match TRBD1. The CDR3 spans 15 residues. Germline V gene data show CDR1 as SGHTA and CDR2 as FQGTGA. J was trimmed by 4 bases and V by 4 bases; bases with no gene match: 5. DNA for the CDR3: TGTGCCAGCAGCTCGACAGGGGGCAGCTCAGATACGCAGTATTTT. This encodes CASSSTGGSSDTQYF.

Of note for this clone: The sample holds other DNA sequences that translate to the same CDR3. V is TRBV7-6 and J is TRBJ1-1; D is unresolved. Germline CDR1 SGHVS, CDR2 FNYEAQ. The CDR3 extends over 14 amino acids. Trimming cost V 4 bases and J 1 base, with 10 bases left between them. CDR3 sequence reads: CASSSGYPNTEAFF. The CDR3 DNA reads TGTGCCAGCAGCTCGGGCTACCCGAACACTGAAGCTTTCTTT. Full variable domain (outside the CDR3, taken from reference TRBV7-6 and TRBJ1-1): GAGVSQSPRYKVTKRGQDVALRCDPISGHVSLYWYRQALGQGPEFLTYFNYEAQQDKSGLPNDRFSAERPEGSISTLTIQRTEQRDSAMYRCASSSGYPNTEAFFGQGTRLTVV.

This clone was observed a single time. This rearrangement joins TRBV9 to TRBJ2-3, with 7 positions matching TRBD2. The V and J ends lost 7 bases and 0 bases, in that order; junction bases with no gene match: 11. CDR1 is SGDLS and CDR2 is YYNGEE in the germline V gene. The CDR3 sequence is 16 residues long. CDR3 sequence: CASGRTSATSTDTQYF. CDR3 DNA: TGTGCCAGCGGCCGAACTAGCGCTACTAGCACAGATACGCAGTATTTT.

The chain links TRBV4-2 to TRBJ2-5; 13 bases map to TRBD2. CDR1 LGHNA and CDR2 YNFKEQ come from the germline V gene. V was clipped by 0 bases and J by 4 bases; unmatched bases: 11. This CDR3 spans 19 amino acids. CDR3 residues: CASSQDVFGLAGVSETQYF. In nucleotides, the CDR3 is TGTGCCAGCAGCCAAGATGTATTTGGACTAGCGGGAGTTTCAGAGACCCAGTACTTC.

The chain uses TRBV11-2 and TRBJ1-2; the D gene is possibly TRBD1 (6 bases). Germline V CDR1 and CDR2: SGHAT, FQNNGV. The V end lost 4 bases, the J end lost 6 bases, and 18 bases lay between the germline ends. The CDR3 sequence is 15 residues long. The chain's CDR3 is CASSSVPGQRNGYTF. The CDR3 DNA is TGTGCCAGCAGCTCCGTCCCGGGACAAAGGAATGGCTACACCTTC. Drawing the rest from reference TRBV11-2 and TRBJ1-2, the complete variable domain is EAGVAQSPRYKIIEKRQSVAFWCNPISGHATLYWYQQILGQGPKLLIQFQNNGVVDDSQLPKDRFSAERLKGVDSTLKIQPAKLEDSAVYLCASSSVPGQRNGYTFGSGTRLTVV.